The 31 T cell receptor beta chains in this list originate from one sample, sequenced in a study of control samples from healthy donors and cancer patients. Sequencing used immunoSEQ multiplex PCR; TCRdb keeps in-frame clones, though not all of them. The sample carries around 110,000 clones, around 89% recorded once. The sequenced material came from blood. The receptors were sampled from a woman aged 70-85 years in good health.

This chain links TRBV11-2 with TRBJ2-2, with D perhaps TRBD1 (5 bases). The V end lost 6 bases, the J end lost 1 base, and 9 bases lay between the germline ends. Per germline, CDR1 SGHAT and CDR2 FQNNGV. This CDR3 contains 14 residues. CDR3 loop: CASRQGQNTGELFF. CDR3 DNA sequence: TGTGCCAGCAGACAAGGACAGAACACCGGGGAGCTGTTTTTT.

V is TRBV3-1 (or the pseudogene TRBV3-2) and J is TRBJ1-3; D unresolved. The CDR3 has 17 amino acids. Trimming took 0 bases from V and 0 from J, leaving 12 bases between them. Germline V gene lookup returns CDR1 LGHDT and CDR2 YNNKEL (reference sequence). CDR3 sequence reads: CASSQDPPRLSGNTIYF. The CDR3 DNA reads as TGTGCCAGCAGCCAAGATCCCCCCAGACTCTCTGGAAACACCATATATTTT.

This clone turned up a few times. V is TRBV7-8 and J is TRBJ2-7, with D possibly being TRBD2 (6 bases). V lost 1 base and J lost 3, with 13 bases in between. The CDR3 is made up of 15 amino acids. Germline V gene lookup returns CDR1 SGHVS and CDR2 FQNEAQ. This CDR3 is CASSLVVGGGYEQYF. CDR3 bases: TGTGCCAGCAGCTTAGTGGTGGGAGGTGGCTACGAGCAGTACTTC.

The J gene is TRBJ2-3, the V gene TRBV5-1, with 9 bases identical to TRBD2. This CDR3 is built from 15 residues. Germline V CDR1 and CDR2: SGHRS, YFSETQ. The V segment lost 4 bases and the J segment 2 bases; nucleotides outside the gene matches: 5. This CDR3 is CASSPTSGFTDTQYF. The CDR3, as DNA: TGCGCCAGCAGCCCGACTAGCGGCTTCACAGATACGCAGTATTTT.

This chain connects TRBV6-2 or TRBV6-3 to TRBJ2-7; 14 bases match TRBD2. Germline assignment: CDR1 MNHEY and CDR2 SVGEGT. The junction had 8 bases not matched to a gene; V was cut back by 2 bases and J by 2 bases. The CDR3 consists of 18 residues. The CDR3 DNA is TGTGCCAGCAGTTACACGGAGACTAGCGGGGGGGCCCCCTACGAGCAGTACTTC. Its translation: CASSYTETSGGAPYEQYF.

The genes are TRBV13 and TRBJ1-2; 9 nucleotides agree with TRBD1. CDR1 and CDR2 (germline): PRHDT, FYEKMQ (reference sequence). Trimming took 5 bases from V and 6 from J; bases not matched to a gene: 13. CDR3 length equals 16 residues. The CDR3 nucleotides are TGTGCCAGCAGCATACGGGACAGGGAGCTGCAGAATGGCTACACCTTC. Translating gives CASSIRDRELQNGYTF.

The chain combines TRBV19 with TRBJ1-1; D is uncertain. The CDR3 totals 15 residues. V dropped 1 base and J dropped 10 bases, with 19 bases sitting between them. Germline assignment: CDR1 LNHDA and CDR2 SQIVND (reference sequence). CDR3 sequence (DNA): TGTGCCAGTAGTATAGCTGGACTAGAGGTTCGATCAGCTTTCTTT. This codes for CASSIAGLEVRSAFF. Based on the CDR3 plus reference TRBV19 and TRBJ1-1, the full variable domain is DGGITQSPKYLFRKEGQNVTLSCEQNLNHDAMYWYRQDPGQGLRLIYYSQIVNDFQKGDIAEGYSVSREKKESFPLTVTSAQKNPTAFYLCASSIAGLEVRSAFFGQGTRLTVV.

This rearrangement joins TRBV9 to TRBJ2-2; no clear D. CDR3 length: 12 amino acids. The germline V and J ends were trimmed by 4 bases and 7 bases, with 8 bases remaining between them. CDR1 SGDLS and CDR2 YYNGEE come from the germline V gene. In DNA form, the CDR3 reads TGTGCCAGCAGCCTCACGGGCGGGGAGCTGTTTTTT. Protein: CASSLTGGELFF.

This clone was detected once. This chain's CDR3 is CASRTSGTVKYNEQFF. The CDR3 DNA reads as TGCGCCAGCAGAACCTCGGGGACAGTCAAGTACAATGAGCAGTTCTTC. The J gene is TRBJ2-1, the V gene TRBV5-1; 7 bases are a match to TRBD1. V lost 5 bases to trimming and J lost 4 bases; unmatched junction nucleotides: 12. The CDR3 length is 16 residues. Looked up from germline, CDR1 is SGHRS and CDR2 is YFSETQ.

The chain combines TRBV7-8 with TRBJ2-1; no reliable D call. The V end was cut by 5 bases, the J end by 6 bases, with 11 bases between. Germline V gene sequence: CDR1 SGHVS, CDR2 FQNEAQ. The CDR3 length is 13 residues. CDR3 DNA sequence: TGTGCCAGCAGCCGCGCTAAGGGCAATGAGCAGTTCTTC. It is translated as CASSRAKGNEQFF.

The chain uses TRBV7-3 and TRBJ2-1; no reliable D call. V was cut by 1 base and J by 0 bases, with 10 bases left in between. This CDR3 contains 16 residues. Germline CDR1 is SGHTA and CDR2 is FQGTGA. The CDR3 here is CASSLNPPTSYNEQFF. DNA of the CDR3: TGTGCCAGCAGCTTAAATCCTCCGACCTCCTACAATGAGCAGTTCTTC.

This chain links TRBV11-2 with TRBJ1-2; the D gene is possibly TRBD1 (6 bases). V gave up 4 bases and J gave up 3 bases, with 15 bases separating them. CDR1 and CDR2 (germline): SGHAT, FQNNGV. CDR3 size: 15 residues. CDR3 residues: CASSYQATGYYGYTF. The CDR3, as DNA: TGTGCCAGCAGCTACCAAGCGACAGGCTACTATGGCTACACCTTC.

The gene calls are TRBV2 and TRBJ2-2; D remains ambiguous. This CDR3 has 16 residues. CDR1 and CDR2 (germline): SNHLY, FYNNEI. With 4 bases removed from V and 2 bases from J, the gap between germline ends came to 14 bases. CDR3 sequence (DNA): TGTGCCAGCAGTGTTTTGCCAGGAGTCAACACCGGGGAGCTGTTTTTT. Translated: CASSVLPGVNTGELFF. Looking up the rest from reference TRBV2 and TRBJ2-2 gives the full variable domain: EPEVTQTPSHQVTQMGQEVILRCVPISNHLYFYWYRQILGQKVEFLVSFYNNEISEKSEIFDDQFSVERPDGSNFTLKIRSTKLEDSAMYFCASSVLPGVNTGELFFGEGSRLTVL.

The chain couples TRBV11-2 to TRBJ1-4; D is unclear. V lost 5 bases and J lost 8, with 6 bases in between. CDR1 and CDR2 from the germline V gene are SGHAT and FQNNGV. There are 11 residues in the CDR3. The CDR3 here is CASSAREKLFF. CDR3 sequence (DNA): TGTGCCAGCAGCGCTAGAGAAAAACTGTTTTTT.

The V gene is TRBV6-5, the J gene TRBJ2-3; D is undetermined. V lost 0 bases and J lost 6, with 7 bases in between. The germline CDR1 and CDR2 sequences are MNHEY and SVGAGI. The CDR3 covers 13 residues. The DNA of the CDR3 is TGTGCCAGCAGTTACTCCTGGGCCGATACGCAGTATTTT. It specifies CASSYSWADTQYF.

The rearrangement uses TRBV20-1 and TRBJ1-1; D remains unclear. Germline-derived CDR1 and CDR2 are DFQATT and SNEGSKA (reference sequence). The CDR3 sequence is 14 residues long. Trimming removed 3 bases at V and 6 bases at J, with 17 bases between. CDR3 residues: CSASRGVGWSEAFF. Written as DNA, the CDR3 is TGCAGTGCTAGTCGTGGGGTAGGGTGGTCTGAAGCTTTCTTT.

This chain joins TRBV20-1 and TRBJ2-3, with 7 bases that match TRBD2. V shed 3 bases, J shed 2 bases, and the junction held 8 bases outside the gene matches. This CDR3 has 15 residues. The germline V gene has CDR1 DFQATT and CDR2 SNEGSKA (reference sequence). The CDR3 protein is CSASTAAGFTDTQYF. In DNA form, the CDR3 reads TGCAGTGCTAGTACGGCAGCGGGGTTCACAGATACGCAGTATTTT.

V usage is TRBV14 and J usage is TRBJ2-7; D is undetermined. The CDR3 totals 14 residues. Trimming removed 4 bases at V and 7 bases at J, with 17 bases between. Germline loops: CDR1 SGHDN, CDR2 FVKESK. In DNA, the CDR3 is TGTGCCAGCAGCCTCGCCGTCCAGTCTCGGGAGCAGTACTTC. Its translation is CASSLAVQSREQYF.

This rearrangement joins TRBV6-5 to TRBJ1-5, with a possible D match to TRBD1 (5 bases). CDR1 and CDR2 (germline): MNHEY, SVGAGI. Between the trimmed V and J ends, which lost 6 bases and 7 bases, there was a span of 13 bases. The CDR3 has 13 amino acids. The CDR3 DNA reads TGTGCCAGCAGGGTAACGGGGGGACAGCCCCAGCATTTT. It translates to CASRVTGGQPQHF.

The V and J genes are TRBV15 and TRBJ1-2; TRBD1 is a possible D gene (6 bases). This CDR3 contains 16 residues. V was cut by 4 bases and J by 8 bases, with 23 bases left in between. Germline V gives CDR1 LNHNV, CDR2 YYDKDF (reference sequence). The CDR3 spells CATSTKIDRPSGGYTF. CDR3 in DNA: TGTGCCACCAGCACAAAAATTGACAGGCCCTCAGGGGGCTACACCTTC.

The count of this clone is one. The chain uses TRBV5-1 and TRBJ2-3; 7 nucleotides agree with TRBD2. This CDR3 has 14 residues. Looked up from germline, CDR1 is SGHRS and CDR2 is YFSETQ. V shed 3 bases, J shed 2 bases, and the junction held 3 bases outside the gene matches. The CDR3 nucleotides read TGCGCCAGCAGCTCCGGGACTAACACAGATACGCAGTATTTT. As protein: CASSSGTNTDTQYF.

The V and J genes are TRBV4-2 and TRBJ1-2; 8 bases fit TRBD1. V lost 0 bases, J lost 5 bases, and 8 bases stayed unmatched. Germline values: CDR1 LGHNA, CDR2 YNFKEQ. This CDR3 region has 16 residues. The DNA for the CDR3 is TGTGCCAGCAGCCAAGATCTTGAGGACAGGGCGTATGGCTACACCTTC. Residues: CASSQDLEDRAYGYTF.

This clone appeared a single time. This chain connects TRBV18 to TRBJ2-5; no reliable D call. The CDR3 runs 14 residues. Germline loops: CDR1 KGHSH, CDR2 LQKENI. V was trimmed by 2 bases and J by 6 bases, leaving 13 bases between them. This chain's CDR3 is CASSPDTGRQTQYF. The DNA of the CDR3 is TGTGCCAGCTCACCAGACACCGGTCGGCAGACCCAGTACTTC.

CDR3 sequence reads: CASSYSYREISSYNEQFF. In DNA, the CDR3 is TGTGCCAGCAGTTACTCGTATCGGGAAATAAGCTCCTACAATGAGCAGTTCTTC. The chain couples TRBV6-2 or TRBV6-3 to TRBJ2-1; weak D call: TRBD2 (5 bases). The germline V gene encodes CDR1 MNHEY and CDR2 SVGEGT. The length of the CDR3 is 18 residues. Trimming removed 0 bases from V and 0 bases from J, with 15 bases in between.

CDR3 sequence (DNA): TGCAGTGCCGACAGGGGGGAGACCCAGTACTTC. Protein sequence: CSADRGETQYF. V and J are TRBV20-1 and TRBJ2-5; 9 bases fit TRBD1. Germline V gives CDR1 DFQATT, CDR2 SNEGSKA (reference sequence). Losses at the gene ends were 6 bases for V and 5 bases for J; bases not matched to a gene: 1. The CDR3 spans 11 residues.

This chain uses TRBV4-3 with TRBJ1-3; 10 positions match TRBD1. The junction had 2 bases not matched to a gene; V was cut back by 4 bases and J by 2 bases. The germline gives CDR1 LGHNA, CDR2 YSLEER. The CDR3 sequence is 15 residues long. DNA for the CDR3: TGCGCCAGCAGCCCCGGGACAGGGGCTGGAAACACCATATATTTT. Its protein is CASSPGTGAGNTIYF.

In its sample, this clone was seen once. The rearrangement joins TRBV7-2 to TRBJ1-6, with D maybe TRBD1 (6 bases). Looked up from germline, CDR1 is SGHTA and CDR2 is FQGNSA. V lost 0 bases and J lost 7, with 13 bases in between. This CDR3 has 16 residues. Here the CDR3 DNA reads TGTGCCAGCAGCTTAGCGGGGGCAGGGCACAATTCACCCCTCCACTTT. Translated: CASSLAGAGHNSPLHF. Variable domain in full (rest from reference TRBV7-2 and TRBJ1-6): GAGVSQSPSNKVTEKGKDVELRCDPISGHTALYWYRQSLGQGLEFLIYFQGNSAPDKSGLPSDRFSAERTGGSVSTLTIQRTQQEDSAVYLCASSLAGAGHNSPLHFGNGTRLTVT.

J is TRBJ1-1 and V is TRBV16; no definite D call. This CDR3 spans 14 amino acids. V was trimmed by 4 bases and J by 1 base, leaving 10 bases between them. Per germline, CDR1 KGHSY and CDR2 FQNENV. CDR3 region: CASSLLTANTEAFF. CDR3 sequence (DNA): TGTGCCAGCAGCCTATTAACAGCGAACACTGAAGCTTTCTTT.

This chain joins TRBV15 and TRBJ2-7; the D gene is possibly TRBD2 (5 bases). V lost 0 bases and J lost 4, with 7 bases in between. This CDR3 contains 13 residues. The germline CDR1 and CDR2 sequences are LNHNV and YYDKDF (reference sequence). In DNA form, the CDR3 reads TGTGCCACCAGCAGAGATGAGGGATACGAGCAGTACTTC. As protein: CATSRDEGYEQYF. The whole variable domain, remainder taken from reference TRBV15 and TRBJ2-7, is DAMVIQNPRYQVTQFGKPVTLSCSQTLNHNVMYWYQQKSSQAPKLLFHYYDKDFNNEADTPDNFQSRRPNTSFCFLDIRSPGLGDTAMYLCATSRDEGYEQYFGPGTRLTVT.

This chain joins TRBV18 and TRBJ2-1; D ambiguous. Germline CDR1 reads KGHSH; CDR2 reads LQKENI. The CDR3 loop spans 17 amino acids. Trimming stripped 3 bases from V and 0 bases from J, with 15 bases between. CDR3 in amino acids: CASSPVAPSSSYNEQFF. CDR3 sequence (DNA): TGTGCCAGCTCACCGGTCGCCCCCTCAAGCTCCTACAATGAGCAGTTCTTC.

The chain links TRBV7-3 to TRBJ1-1; D gene unclear. Germline loops: CDR1 SGHTA, CDR2 FQGTGA. The CDR3 extends over 13 amino acids. The V and J ends lost 4 bases and 4 bases respectively, with 10 bases between them. The CDR3 spells CASSWDVGTEAFF. In nucleotides, the CDR3 is TGTGCCAGCAGCTGGGATGTAGGCACTGAAGCTTTCTTT.